What follows are 9 T cell receptor beta chains derived from one specimen sequenced in a study of T cell changes during pregnancy in multiple sclerosis. Some clones are missing from TCRdb's copy, which holds only in-frame ones; the method was immunoSEQ multiplex PCR. The table includes about 120,000 clones, about 93% detected once. The starting material was peripheral blood, obtained before pregnancy. These receptors all come from a female donor with multiple sclerosis, enrolled in a pregnancy study.

This chain uses TRBV6-5 with TRBJ1-2; D gene unclear. Deletions cut 0 bases from V and 4 bases from J, with 12 bases between. CDR3 size: 15 residues. The V gene's germline CDR1 is MNHEY and CDR2 SVGAGI. The CDR3 protein is CASSYSTGGSYGYTF. CDR3 coding DNA: TGTGCCAGCAGTTACTCGACTGGCGGTAGCTATGGCTACACCTTC.

The chain carries TRBV2 and TRBJ2-7, with D perhaps matching TRBD1 (5 bases). The CDR3 length is 15 residues. Germline CDR1 reads SNHLY; CDR2 reads FYNNEI. With 4 bases removed from V and 2 bases from J, the gap between germline ends came to 15 bases. In nucleotides, the CDR3 is TGTGCCAGCAGTGGTCCGGACAAGGGCCCCTACGAGCAGTACTTC. Amino acid sequence: CASSGPDKGPYEQYF.

The gene calls are TRBV7-9 and TRBJ2-3, with TRBD1 matching over 9 bases. The germline V gene has CDR1 SEHNR and CDR2 FQNEAQ (reference sequence). The CDR3 spans 15 residues. J lost 3 bases, V lost 5 bases, and 6 bases had no gene match. DNA of the CDR3: TGTGCCAGCAGCAGACAGGGGGGTTTAACAGATACGCAGTATTTT. This translates into CASSRQGGLTDTQYF.

This clone was detected only a few times. CDR3 nucleotide sequence: TGTGCCAGCAGTCCCAAAGGACAGGGATTCACTGAAGCTTTCTTT. Translation gives CASSPKGQGFTEAFF. The chain has TRBV27 and TRBJ1-1, with 8 positions matching TRBD1. The CDR3 runs to 15 residues. Per the germline V gene, CDR1 is MNHEY and CDR2 is SMNVEV (reference sequence). V lost 5 bases and J lost 4; bases outside the gene matches: 9.

The chain is built from TRBV14 and TRBJ1-2, with a possible D match to TRBD1 (5 bases). V was pared by 1 base and J by 4 bases, with 10 bases between. The CDR3 contains 14 residues. Germline V gene lookup returns CDR1 SGHDN and CDR2 FVKESK. CDR3: CASSQVQGPYGYTF. For the CDR3, the DNA is TGTGCCAGCAGCCAAGTTCAGGGTCCCTATGGCTACACCTTC.

The rearrangement joins TRBV6-6 to TRBJ1-3; a possible D gene is TRBD1 (5 bases). Trimming cost V 1 base and J 2 bases, with 9 bases left between them. Germline assignment: CDR1 MNHNY and CDR2 SVGAGI (reference sequence). CDR3 size: 15 residues. The CDR3 bases are TGTGCCAGCAGTTACTTCCGGGGGACTGGAAACACCATATATTTT. It codes for CASSYFRGTGNTIYF.

The CDR3 loop is CASSIGGSGSHFNQPQHF. In DNA form, the CDR3 reads TGTGCCAGTAGTATTGGGGGGAGTGGGTCCCACTTCAATCAGCCCCAGCATTTT. This chain links TRBV19 with TRBJ1-5, with D possibly TRBD1 on 5 matching bases. Germline-derived CDR1 and CDR2 are LNHDA and SQIVND (reference sequence). The ends were cut back, 3 bases at V and 3 bases at J, with 21 bases in the middle. This CDR3 has 18 residues.

The rearrangement uses TRBV7-9 and TRBJ1-6; 9 positions agree with TRBD1. Per the germline V gene, CDR1 is SEHNR and CDR2 is FQNEAQ (reference sequence). This CDR3 comprises 18 residues. The V gene end was trimmed by 6 bases and the J gene end by 0 bases; junction bases not matched to a gene: 9. CDR3 sequence (DNA): TGTGCCAGCAGACCAACCGGGACAGGGAGCTCCTATAATTCACCCCTCCACTTT. Its protein is CASRPTGTGSSYNSPLHF.

The chain recombines TRBV5-1 with TRBJ2-7; D is perhaps TRBD1 (5 bases). Germline V lookup: CDR1 SGHRS, CDR2 YFSETQ. This CDR3 is built from 17 residues. V was shortened by 0 bases and J by 1 base, with 17 bases between the two germline ends. CDR3 residues: CASSLGGGVTLSYEQYF. The CDR3, as DNA: TGCGCCAGCAGCTTGGGGGGCGGAGTGACCCTATCCTACGAGCAGTACTTC.